This T cell receptor (beta chain) was recovered during a study of blood T cell repertoires in COVID-19. In the study overall: Collection of acute and convalescent COVID-19 samples took place in the United States, Italy and Spain. Nucleic acid was either cDNA or gDNA, and it came from T cells, B-cell-depleted T cells, or PBMCs.

The authors' processing: Amplification of reference gene primers provided the estimated nucleated cell counts. Profiling relied on immunoSEQ multiplex PCR, and the TCRdb table lists in-frame clones only, not all of them. From that table come the V and J calls and clone size; the DNA was used to work out D and trimming. The sample lists around 200,000 clones; approximately 84% were seen once. V lost 3 bases to trimming and J lost 5 bases, with 10 bases between them. The CDR3 covers 13 residues. The TCR sequence derives from a woman older than 75 with acute or convalescent COVID-19. The specimen was peripheral blood. The V gene is TRBV12-3 or TRBV12-4, the J gene TRBJ2-5; no firm D call. The CDR3 region is CASSLFPVETQYF. In DNA form, the CDR3 reads TGTGCCAGCAGTTTGTTCCCCGTGGAGACCCAGTACTTC.